This T cell receptor (beta chain) was sequenced for a study of shared clonotypes between healthy human individuals. Study-wide results and limits: Sequencing depth was expected to affect clonotype sharing among donors. Although depth was large, rarefaction showed that sequencing of the sorted subsets was incomplete. Enrolling few donors narrowed the genetic and exposure-history diversity that was represented.

Method: immunoSEQ multiplex PCR; TCRdb's copy keeps in-frame clones and lacks some. The sample includes about 1.5 million clones, 95% to 99% of them seen just once. CDR3 length: 16 amino acids. V trimming: 0 bases; J trimming: 4 bases; junction bases outside the gene matches: 2. From germline, CDR1 is MNHEY and CDR2 SVGAGI. In the case of this clone: Its antigen is not known.

The sequenced material came from naive CD4+ T cells sorted from blood. The subset was: CD45RA+ positively selected. The chain uses TRBV6-5 and TRBJ2-1, with 11 bases matching TRBD2. The source is a man younger than 40 in good health. The DNA of the CDR3 is TGTGCCAGCAGTTACTCACTAGCGGGAGCATACAATGAGCAGTTCTTC. Translating gives CASSYSLAGAYNEQFF.